What follows are 15 T cell receptor beta chains derived from one specimen sequenced in a study of cytomegalovirus exposure and HLA in healthy donors. A multiplex PCR was run with 60 Vbeta primers and 13 Jbeta primers. Libraries were prepared by immunoSEQ multiplex PCR; TCRdb keeps only in-frame clonotypes and omits some of them. Here the sample spans about 200,000 clones, roughly 13% being singletons. Sequenced input: PBMCs. These TCRs come from a man in his forties or fifties in good health and CMV-seropositive.

The CDR3 loop is CASSPRLADAQYF. The CDR3, as DNA: TGTGCCAGCAGTCCTCGACTAGCTGATGCGCAGTATTTT. The genes are TRBV28 and TRBJ2-3, with 7 bases matching TRBD2. Germline V gene sequence: CDR1 MDHEN, CDR2 SYDVKM. V was clipped by 5 bases and J by 10 bases; unmatched bases: 9. The CDR3 is 13 residues long.

The genes are TRBV4-3 and TRBJ1-2; D call uncertain. V was trimmed by 0 bases and J by 0 bases, leaving 11 bases between them. From germline, CDR1 is LGHNA and CDR2 YSLEER. The CDR3 is 16 residues long. CDR3 sequence (DNA): TGCGCCAGCAGCCAAGAGCAAAGGAGAACTAACTATGGCTACACCTTC. It translates to CASSQEQRRTNYGYTF.

The genes are TRBV18 and TRBJ2-2, with 8 bases identical to TRBD2. This CDR3 has 16 residues. Germline values: CDR1 KGHSH, CDR2 LQKENI. V gave up 0 bases and J gave up 6 bases; unmatched junction bases: 6. For the CDR3, the DNA is TGTGCCAGCTCACCACCGCGAACTAGCGGTGCCGGGGAGCTGTTTTTT. Translating gives CASSPPRTSGAGELFF.

This clone came up a few times. The chain couples TRBV7-2 to TRBJ1-2; D remains ambiguous. Looked up from germline, CDR1 is SGHTA and CDR2 is FQGNSA. V dropped 5 bases and J dropped 7 bases, with 11 bases sitting between them. The CDR3 length is 12 residues. The DNA of the CDR3 is TGTGCCAGCAGCCCCGGTGTCGGTGGCTACACCTTC. Amino acid sequence: CASSPGVGGYTF.

The sample holds a few counts of this clone. V usage is TRBV4-1 and J usage is TRBJ1-1; D is unclear. Germline V CDR1 and CDR2: MGHRA, YSYEKL. This CDR3 has 14 residues. V shed 3 bases and J shed 0 bases, with 8 bases lying between them. CDR3 coding DNA: TGCGCCAGCAGCCATTTAACAATGAACACTGAAGCTTTCTTT. The encoded protein is CASSHLTMNTEAFF.

This clone was seen only a few times. The chain has TRBV2 and TRBJ1-5; the D is unclear. CDR3 length: 12 residues. With 6 bases removed from V and 2 bases from J, the gap between germline ends came to 5 bases. Germline V gene sequence: CDR1 SNHLY, CDR2 FYNNEI. The CDR3, as DNA: TGTGCCAGCAGGGCTGGCAATCAGCCCCAGCATTTT. It yields the protein CASRAGNQPQHF. Looking up the rest from reference TRBV2 and TRBJ1-5 gives the full variable domain: EPEVTQTPSHQVTQMGQEVILRCVPISNHLYFYWYRQILGQKVEFLVSFYNNEISEKSEIFDDQFSVERPDGSNFTLKIRSTKLEDSAMYFCASRAGNQPQHFGDGTRLSIL.

This clone was recorded a few times. The chain joins TRBV7-6 to TRBJ2-3; 9 bases fit TRBD1. V lost 3 bases and J lost 5; bases outside the gene matches: 3. Germline V gene lookup returns CDR1 SGHVS and CDR2 FNYEAQ. The CDR3 loop spans 14 amino acids. The CDR3: CASSFGTGRDTQYF. CDR3 nucleotide sequence: TGTGCCAGCAGCTTTGGGACAGGGAGAGATACGCAGTATTTT.

The chain combines TRBV10-2 with TRBJ1-4, with D perhaps TRBD1 (5 bases). Germline CDR1 WSHSY, CDR2 SAAADI. The CDR3 spans 15 residues. Between the trimmed V and J ends, which lost 7 bases and 5 bases, there was a span of 17 bases. CDR3 region: CASTRGMGQNEKLFF. The CDR3 coding sequence is TGCGCCAGCACCCGCGGTATGGGGCAGAATGAAAAACTGTTTTTT.

This clone was detected a few times. The chain carries TRBV25-1 and TRBJ2-5; 8 nucleotides match TRBD2. Trimming took 9 bases from V and 7 from J; bases not matched to a gene: 13. Germline CDR1 reads MGHDK; CDR2 reads SYGVNS. This CDR3 region has 14 residues. CDR3 loop: CASIPGLGAGTQYF. The CDR3 region has the DNA TGTGCCAGTATACCGGGACTAGGGGCGGGGACCCAGTACTTC.

This clone was seen only a few times. In DNA form, the CDR3 reads TGCGCCAGCAGCCAAGATCGGGGGGGGGCCCAGCATTTT. Protein sequence: CASSQDRGGAQHF. V gene TRBV4-3 combines with J gene TRBJ1-5; possible D gene TRBD1, 5 bases. CDR1 and CDR2 from the germline V gene are LGHNA and YSLEER. The CDR3 contains 13 residues. V was pared by 0 bases and J by 11 bases, with 11 bases between.

The rearrangement links TRBV4-2 to TRBJ2-1; 10 bases are shared with TRBD1. The V gene's germline CDR1 is LGHNA and CDR2 YNFKEQ. CDR3 size: 17 residues. Trimming cost V 3 bases and J 6 bases; bases outside gene matches: 11. Here the CDR3 reads CASSQGGGTGATNEQFF. The CDR3, as DNA: TGTGCCAGCAGCCAGGGAGGAGGGACAGGGGCTACCAATGAGCAGTTCTTC.

The rearrangement joins TRBV6-5 to TRBJ2-3; the match to TRBD2 covers 7 bases. This CDR3 has 16 amino acids. The V gene end was trimmed by 2 bases and the J gene end by 0 bases; junction bases not matched to a gene: 5. Per germline, CDR1 MNHEY and CDR2 SVGAGI. CDR3 residues: CASSYTSGASTDTQYF. The CDR3 DNA sequence: TGTGCCAGCAGTTACACCAGCGGGGCTAGCACAGATACGCAGTATTTT.

The chain combines TRBV9 with TRBJ2-1; possible D gene TRBD2, 6 bases. The V end lost 4 bases, the J end lost 8 bases, and 16 bases lay between the germline ends. This CDR3 region has 14 residues. Germline CDR1 reads SGDLS; CDR2 reads YYNGEE. CDR3 region: CASSTWTERDEQFF. In DNA, the CDR3 is TGTGCCAGCAGCACTTGGACCGAGCGGGATGAGCAGTTCTTC.

This chain uses TRBV5-6 with TRBJ2-2; D not certain. CDR1 is SGHDT, CDR2 YYEEEE, per germline. CDR3 length: 15 residues. V lost 0 bases to trimming and J lost 1 base, with 7 bases between them. The CDR3 coding sequence is TGTGCCAGCAGCTTGGGGTGGCAGAACACCGGGGAGCTGTTTTTT. Protein: CASSLGWQNTGELFF.

The J gene is TRBJ2-7, the V gene TRBV7-9; 7 bases fit TRBD2. The trim removed 5 bases at V and 2 bases at J, leaving 6 bases unmatched. CDR1 SEHNR and CDR2 FQNEAQ come from the germline V gene (reference sequence). This CDR3 region has 14 residues. The CDR3 DNA is TGTGCCAGCAGCCTCGAGCGGGGACCCTACGAGCAGTACGTC. Translation: CASSLERGPYEQYV.